This T cell receptor (beta chain) was observed in a study of blood T cell repertoires in COVID-19. The wider study: The United States, Italy and Spain were the sources of the acute and convalescent COVID-19 samples. Sample material is recorded as cDNA or gDNA derived from T cells, B-cell-depleted T cells, or PBMCs.

As processed by the authors: By means of reference gene primer amplification, nucleated cell counts were estimated. Assay used: immunoSEQ multiplex PCR; TCRdb lists only in-frame clones, some missing. D and trimming come from the DNA, and the V and J calls and clone size come from that table. This sample has 200,000 to 300,000 clones; 70% to 90% occur once, and the top ten carry roughly 3%. V was shortened by 1 base and J by 11 bases, with 14 bases between the two germline ends. CDR1 is SEHNR and CDR2 is FQNEAQ in the germline V gene (reference sequence). This CDR3 comprises 13 residues. The origin of this receptor is a young man with active or convalescent COVID-19. Sequencing was carried out using peripheral blood. This rearrangement joins TRBV7-9 to TRBJ1-1; tentative D call: TRBD1 (5 bases). The CDR3 nucleotides are TGTGCCAGCAGCTTAGAGTCAGGGTTGGTTGCTTTCTTT. This gives the protein CASSLESGLVAFF.